Sequencing of this TCR beta chain was carried out in a study of regulatory T cells in long-lasting Graves disease. For the study at large: Patients with new Graves' disease had used antithyroid drugs below 3 months.

CDR3 regions were amplified by Arm-PCR using iRepertoire HTBI primers to build TCR beta libraries. Each CDR3 protein is one row after TCRdb ran MiXCR on the multiplex PCR reads. Among roughly 360,000 distinct CDR3 sequences, roughly 10% were seen once, and the ten largest hold around 18%. Ten or more counts support this clonotype. CDR1 is MNHEY, CDR2 SMNVEV, per germline (reference sequence). V dropped 1 base and J dropped 0 bases, with 9 bases sitting between them. This CDR3 is 15 amino acids long. Time point described: newly diagnosed GD, antithyroid drugs for less than 3 months. The authors made the TCR library using RNA they extracted from PBMCs. These data were also reused for a study on T cells in Graves' hyperthyroidism and ophthalmopathy. As reported in that work: Initially, a first-round RT-PCR of the TCR CDR3 employed the HTBI primer set. Blood samples included most of the expanded thyroid clonotypes exceeding 0.001. Ophthalmopathy onset followed model prediction by a median about 6.9 months.

Sequencing was performed on peripheral blood mononuclear cells (PBMCs), taken at new diagnosis, from a patient treated with antithyroid drugs. The rearrangement joins TRBV27 to TRBJ1-1, with D possibly matching TRBD1 (5 bases). The source is a young woman with Graves disease. The CDR3 loop is CASSLYGAMNTEAFF. CDR3 coding DNA: TGTGCCAGCAGTTTATATGGGGCGATGAACACTGAAGCTTTCTTT.